The 24 T cell receptor beta chains below come from one sample, sequenced in a study of blood T cell repertoires in COVID-19 (TCRdb year 2020). Library creation used the immunoSEQ multiplex PCR assay. The immuneACCESS repertoire file appears here via TCRdb, limited to in-frame rearrangements. These files lack a portion of the clones; in checked studies, under half of the deficit traces to unresolved V genes, and the cause of the others is not known. In all, the sample holds some 130,000 clones, and around 76% of those were seen once. The leading ten clones occupy less than 15% of the sample. The sequenced sample consisted of peripheral blood. All receptors come from an elderly man with acute or convalescent COVID-19.

This chain links TRBV30 with TRBJ2-1, with a tentative D call TRBD1 (6 bases). This CDR3 has 12 residues. V lost 2 bases and J 9 bases, leaving 11 bases between the germline ends. The germline V gene has CDR1 GTSNPN and CDR2 SVGIG (reference sequence). The CDR3: CAWSPQGGEQFF. CDR3 bases: TGTGCCTGGAGTCCTCAAGGGGGTGAGCAGTTCTTC.

This rearrangement joins TRBV6-2 or TRBV6-3 to TRBJ2-3, with 10 bases matching TRBD2. The CDR3 is 16 residues long. The germline V gene encodes CDR1 MNHEY and CDR2 SVGEGT. After removal of 2 bases from V and 4 bases from J, the junction contained 6 bases not matched to a gene. CDR3: CASSYISGGAADTQYF. The CDR3 coding sequence is TGTGCCAGCAGTTACATCAGCGGGGGGGCCGCAGATACGCAGTATTTT.

This sequence joins TRBV5-5 and TRBJ1-6; no definite D call. The germline CDR1 and CDR2 sequences are SGHKS and YYEKEE (reference sequence). The V end lost 4 bases, the J end lost 9 bases, and 14 bases lay between the germline ends. The CDR3 is 14 amino acids. Here the CDR3 DNA reads TGTGCCAGCAGCCTGCGGGGAACTGGTTCACCCCTCCACTTT. Amino acids: CASSLRGTGSPLHF.

The V and J genes are TRBV19 and TRBJ2-5; D not certain. Trimming removed 2 bases at V and 3 bases at J, with 10 bases between. This CDR3 is 14 amino acids long. The germline gives CDR1 LNHDA, CDR2 SQIVND (reference sequence). The CDR3 nucleotides read TGTGCCAGTAGTATAAGTCAGGCCAAAGAGACCCAGTACTTC. Translating gives CASSISQAKETQYF.

V gene TRBV4-3 combines with J gene TRBJ2-3; 7 bases match TRBD1. Trimming removed 4 bases from V and 0 bases from J; junction bases left unmatched: 22. The CDR3 covers 21 residues. Germline values: CDR1 LGHNA, CDR2 YSLEER. This CDR3 is CASSRQGPFLTGTFSTDTQYF. CDR3 nucleotide sequence: TGCGCCAGCAGCCGCCAAGGCCCTTTTCTGACAGGGACATTCAGCACAGATACGCAGTATTTT.

This clone has just one count. This chain joins TRBV18 and TRBJ2-1; D might be TRBD2 (5 bases). The CDR3 spans 12 residues. V lost 5 bases, J lost 15 bases, and 17 bases lay in between. Germline V gene data show CDR1 as KGHSH and CDR2 as LQKENI. CDR3 in amino acids: CASSSRGLTRFF. Here the CDR3 DNA reads TGTGCCAGCTCAAGCCGCGGACTTACCCGGTTCTTC.

V usage is TRBV18 and J usage is TRBJ1-5, with TRBD1 matching over 7 bases. Trimming at V came to 6 bases and at J to 10 bases, leaving 9 bases not matched to a gene. Per germline, CDR1 KGHSH and CDR2 LQKENI. The CDR3 totals 13 residues. The CDR3 bases are TGTGCCAGCTCCACGGACAGGAGGTCTCCCCAGCATTTT. It is translated as CASSTDRRSPQHF. Full variable domain (missing parts from reference TRBV18 and TRBJ1-5): NAGVMQNPRHLVRRRGQEARLRCSPMKGHSHVYWYRQLPEEGLKFMVYLQKENIIDESGMPKERFSAEFPKEGPSILRIQQVVRGDSAAYFCASSTDRRSPQHFGDGTRLSIL.

The chain carries TRBV2 and TRBJ2-7; D perhaps matches TRBD2 (5 bases). V gave up 3 bases and J gave up 5 bases, with 11 bases separating them. The CDR3 is 13 amino acids. CDR1 SNHLY and CDR2 FYNNEI come from the germline V gene. The CDR3 bases are TGTGCCAGCAGTGATGGGATCGGGGACGAGCAGTACTTC. This codes for CASSDGIGDEQYF.

The J gene is TRBJ1-1, the V gene TRBV11-2; 7 bases are shared with TRBD1. The CDR3 is 14 amino acids. Looked up from germline, CDR1 is SGHAT and CDR2 is FQNNGV. The ends lost 2 bases at V and 4 bases at J; junction bases unmatched: 4. Here the CDR3 reads CASSLRGPSTEAFF. The CDR3, as DNA: TGTGCCAGCAGCTTAAGGGGGCCCAGCACTGAAGCTTTCTTT.

The V gene is TRBV3-1 (or the pseudogene TRBV3-2), the J gene TRBJ1-2; possible D gene TRBD1, 5 bases. V lost 4 bases to trimming and J lost 0 bases, with 9 bases between them. From germline, CDR1 is LGHDT and CDR2 YNNKEL (reference sequence). The CDR3 covers 14 residues. As DNA, the CDR3 is TGTGCCAGCAGCCCCCCGACAGCTAACTATGGCTACACCTTC. Its translation: CASSPPTANYGYTF.

This clone has a handful of counts. The chain carries TRBV7-8 and TRBJ2-7; the D is unclear. Germline lookup yields CDR1 SGHVS and CDR2 FQNEAQ. The V gene lost 6 bases and the J gene lost 0 bases, with 18 bases spanning the gap. This CDR3 contains 16 residues. CDR3 sequence: CASRPSVGTISYEQYF. The CDR3 bases are TGTGCCAGCAGACCCTCCGTAGGTACTATCTCCTACGAGCAGTACTTC.

The CDR3 DNA reads TGCGCCAGCAGCCAAGATACTACGGTTGGAGCCCAAGAGACCCAGTACTTC. It translates to CASSQDTTVGAQETQYF. This chain joins TRBV4-3 and TRBJ2-5; D is uncertain. Trimming cost V 0 bases and J 1 base, with 15 bases left between them. The germline gives CDR1 LGHNA, CDR2 YSLEER. This CDR3 spans 17 amino acids.

CDR3 region: CASSYSLAGDEQYF. CDR3 bases: TGTGCCAGCAGTTACTCGCTAGCGGGGGACGAGCAGTACTTC. The rearrangement links TRBV6-5 to TRBJ2-7, with 10 bases fitting TRBD2. V lost 0 bases and J lost 5; bases outside the gene matches: 1. Germline CDR1 MNHEY, CDR2 SVGAGI. The CDR3 is 14 amino acids.

The chain uses TRBV28 and TRBJ1-2; D is perhaps TRBD1 (6 bases). Trimming shortened V by 6 bases and J by 3 bases, and 20 bases separated the two germline ends. The germline V gene has CDR1 MDHEN and CDR2 SYDVKM. This CDR3 region has 16 residues. CDR3 DNA sequence: TGTGCCAGCAGCTTAGGGGGGAGTGTGGCTGACTATGGCTACACCTTC. Its protein product is CASSLGGSVADYGYTF.

The genes are TRBV15 and TRBJ2-7; 9 nucleotides agree with TRBD2. With 3 bases clipped from V and 3 bases from J, the junction kept 3 bases outside the gene matches. Per germline, CDR1 LNHNV and CDR2 YYDKDF (reference sequence). The CDR3 extends over 14 amino acids. The CDR3 bases are TGTGCCACCAGCAGGAGCGGGGGGAACTACGAGCAGTACTTC. Amino acids: CATSRSGGNYEQYF.

This chain uses TRBV19 with TRBJ1-6; TRBD1 is a possible D gene (6 bases). V shed 3 bases and J shed 0 bases, with 15 bases lying between them. Germline V gene data show CDR1 as LNHDA and CDR2 as SQIVND (reference sequence). The CDR3 totals 18 residues. The CDR3 DNA reads as TGTGCCAGTAGTATCACCGGGACACTGAGCTCCTATAATTCACCCCTCCACTTT. It translates to CASSITGTLSSYNSPLHF.

The chain uses TRBV28 and TRBJ2-7; 7 bases match TRBD2. Trimming at V came to 8 bases and at J to 5 bases, leaving 9 bases not matched to a gene. The CDR3 loop spans 13 amino acids. CDR1 and CDR2 from the germline V gene are MDHEN and SYDVKM. This chain's CDR3 is CASFSGGKDEQYF. For the CDR3, the DNA is TGTGCCAGCTTCTCGGGGGGTAAGGACGAGCAGTACTTC. Together with reference TRBV28 and TRBJ2-7, the CDR3 gives the full variable domain: DVKVTQSSRYLVKRTGEKVFLECVQDMDHENMFWYRQDPGLGLRLIYFSYDVKMKEKGDIPEGYSVSREKKERFSLILESASTNQTSMYLCASFSGGKDEQYFGPGTRLTVT.

The chain has TRBV6-5 and TRBJ1-1, with a tentative D call TRBD1 (6 bases). The CDR3 extends over 15 amino acids. V gave up 7 bases and J gave up 4 bases, with 19 bases separating them. Per the germline V gene, CDR1 is MNHEY and CDR2 is SVGAGI. CDR3 in amino acids: CASNRGGGAGTEAFF. The CDR3 coding sequence is TGTGCCAGCAATAGAGGGGGGGGCGCGGGCACTGAAGCTTTCTTT.

The genes are TRBV7-8 and TRBJ2-5; D call uncertain. Germline values: CDR1 SGHVS, CDR2 FQNEAQ. Trimming took off 1 base at V and 1 base at J, with 7 bases between the two ends. The CDR3 sequence is 14 residues long. CDR3 DNA: TGTGCCAGCAGCTTAGTCTTCCCCCAAGAGACCCAGTACTTC. This gives the protein CASSLVFPQETQYF. The full variable domain, with the rest looked up from reference TRBV7-8 and TRBJ2-5, is GAGVSQSPRYKVAKRGQDVALRCDPISGHVSLFWYQQALGQGPEFLTYFQNEAQLDKSGLPSDRFFAERPEGSVSTLKIQRTQQEDSAVYLCASSLVFPQETQYFGPGTRLLVL.

The V and J genes are TRBV19 and TRBJ1-4; D is uncertain. Trimming pared 4 bases from V and 8 bases from J, leaving 17 bases between. CDR1 is LNHDA, CDR2 SQIVND, per germline (reference sequence). The CDR3 contains 15 residues. DNA of the CDR3: TGTGCCAGTAGTACTCCCGGTACAGTTTGGGAAAAACTGTTTTTT. It encodes CASSTPGTVWEKLFF. Full variable domain (remainder filled in from reference TRBV19 and TRBJ1-4): DGGITQSPKYLFRKEGQNVTLSCEQNLNHDAMYWYRQDPGQGLRLIYYSQIVNDFQKGDIAEGYSVSREKKESFPLTVTSAQKNPTAFYLCASSTPGTVWEKLFFGSGTQLSVL.

The gene calls are TRBV27 and TRBJ2-1, with D maybe TRBD1 (7 bases). CDR1 MNHEY and CDR2 SMNVEV come from the germline V gene (reference sequence). This CDR3 is 17 amino acids long. Trimming removed 3 bases from V and 7 bases from J, with 22 bases in between. For the CDR3, the DNA is TGTGCCAGCAGTTTTTTGGAGGGGGCGCTTGGGGCGAATGAGCAGTTCTTC. Its protein product is CASSFLEGALGANEQFF.

The chain recombines TRBV27 with TRBJ2-1, with 13 bases fitting TRBD2. With 5 bases clipped from V and 8 bases from J, the junction kept 12 bases outside the gene matches. In germline, CDR1 is MNHEY, CDR2 SMNVEV (reference sequence). The CDR3 totals 17 residues. This CDR3 reads CASSITPWTSGGDEQFF. CDR3 bases: TGTGCCAGCAGTATTACCCCCTGGACTAGCGGGGGAGATGAGCAGTTCTTC.

This clone was observed many times. The chain combines TRBV7-2 with TRBJ1-2; possible D gene TRBD1, 6 bases. With 2 bases removed from V and 2 bases from J, the gap between germline ends came to 9 bases. The CDR3 loop spans 14 amino acids. Germline V lookup: CDR1 SGHTA, CDR2 FQGNSA. DNA of the CDR3: TGTGCCAGCAGCTTAAACAGGGCCAACTATGGCTACACCTTC. This sequence encodes CASSLNRANYGYTF.

This chain joins TRBV5-6 and TRBJ2-5, with TRBD1 identical over 7 bases. This CDR3 is 14 amino acids long. The trim removed 4 bases at V and 5 bases at J, leaving 8 bases unmatched. Per the germline V gene, CDR1 is SGHDT and CDR2 is YYEEEE. The CDR3 nucleotides are TGTGCCAGCAGCCTGGGACAGCCTGGGGAGACCCAGTACTTC. It encodes CASSLGQPGETQYF.